This T cell receptor (beta chain) was found in a study of neurological immune-mediated disorders. cDNA was made by 5'RACE with 10-nucleotide random UMIs. TCRdb re-analysed the 5' RACE reads in MiXCR, keeping a single row per CDR3 protein. Altogether 55,000 to 65,000 distinct CDR3 sequences are present, more than 9.5% being singletons, with the ten largest covering around 10%. The germline gives CDR1 SGHRS, CDR2 YFSETQ. This CDR3 region has 16 residues. Trimming at V came to 0 bases and at J to 2 bases, leaving 6 bases not matched to a gene. This clonotype came up many times. 2 million unsorted PBMCs were stored in RNAlater at -80 °C before RNA extraction.

What was sequenced was PBMCs. The sequence was obtained from a woman between 55 and 75 years old with HTLV-1-associated myelopathy (HAM/TSP). The chain combines TRBV5-1 with TRBJ2-7; 9 nucleotides align to TRBD2. The CDR3 here is CASSLGRLAEAYEQYF. The CDR3 region has the DNA TGCGCCAGCAGCTTGGGGCGACTAGCGGAGGCCTACGAGCAGTACTTC.